This TCR beta chain derives from a study of shared clonotypes between healthy human individuals. Study details: The cohort comprised a couple of women and a few men. Their ages spanned 18 to 49 years.

Concerning this clone: The antigen is not known.

General observations from the study: Read depth was anticipated to influence clonotype sharing among donors. Donors were few, which limited the genetic and exposure-history diversity represented.

The data were produced by immunoSEQ multiplex PCR, yet TCRdb's version contains in-frame clones alone and is incomplete. The data show some 740,000 clones, 80% to 95% seen once. The naive CD8 subset, CD45RO-negative cells positively selected for CCR7, excluded terminally differentiated effector memory CD45RA+ cells. V dropped 5 bases and J dropped 2 bases, with 13 bases sitting between them. The CDR3 is 16 amino acids. From germline, CDR1 is LNHDA and CDR2 SQIVND (reference sequence). J is TRBJ2-6 and V is TRBV19, with D perhaps matching TRBD1 or TRBD2 (5 bases each). The sequence came from a man aged 25-45 years in good health. The sample comprised naive CD8+ T cells sorted from blood. The CDR3 DNA reads as TGTGCCAGTAGTCTGAACGAGGGACCTGGGGCCAACGTCCTGACTTTC. As protein: CASSLNEGPGANVLTF.